This T cell receptor (beta chain) was profiled in a study of T cell responses to AZD1222 COVID-19 vaccine. The study's findings and limits: Distributed over spike, vaccine-associated CD4 TCRs predominated at 160-218 and 743-854. In all cases, repertoires were sampled only after the peak T cell response.

The table came from immunoSEQ multiplex PCR; TCRdb's copy has only in-frame clones and leaves some out. Of around 190,000 clones in the sample, roughly 92% are singletons; the top ten hold 1.5% to 2%. A word on this clone: Its specificity is not known.

Samples with a second dose at about 4 or about 12 weeks were pooled together. The V end lost 11 bases, the J end lost 7 bases, and 23 bases lay between the germline ends. The length of the CDR3 is 15 residues. Germline values: CDR1 LNHDA, CDR2 SQIVND (reference sequence). The source of this sequence is an adult who received the AZD1222 COVID-19 vaccine. The chain combines TRBV19 with TRBJ1-4, with D possibly being TRBD1 (5 bases). The sample in question was peripheral blood, obtained 28 days after the second AZD1222 dose. The CDR3 protein is CAAAPRDPGREKLFF. DNA for the CDR3: TGTGCCGCTGCTCCACGGGACCCCGGTCGTGAAAAACTGTTTTTT.